Below, 21 T cell receptor beta chains from the same sample are listed, as sequenced in a study of cytomegalovirus exposure and HLA in healthy donors. Generated by immunoSEQ multiplex PCR, the TCRdb table keeps only in-frame clones and is missing some. Among roughly 180,000 clones listed, more than 75% were seen once. Sequencing used PBMCs. The receptors were gathered from a man aged 25 to 40 in good health and CMV-seropositive.

The rearrangement joins TRBV6-1 to TRBJ1-4; TRBD1 is a possible D gene (5 bases). The CDR3 runs 15 residues. Germline V CDR1 and CDR2: MNHNS, SASEGT. With 0 bases removed from V and 3 bases from J, the gap between germline ends came to 8 bases. The CDR3 sequence: CASSEAAGSNEKLFF. The DNA for the CDR3 is TGTGCCAGCAGTGAAGCGGCAGGGTCTAATGAAAAACTGTTTTTT.

The rearrangement joins TRBV28 to TRBJ1-1; no firm D call. Germline V CDR1 and CDR2: MDHEN, SYDVKM. V was clipped by 4 bases and J by 1 base, with 10 bases between them. The CDR3 sequence is 14 residues long. Here the CDR3 reads CASSSVRSNTEAFF. The CDR3 DNA reads as TGTGCCAGCAGTTCGGTACGATCGAACACTGAAGCTTTCTTT.

This clone was counted between two and nine times. The chain recombines TRBV7-2 with TRBJ2-5, with D unclear. The ends were cut back, 1 base at V and 5 bases at J, with 14 bases in the middle. The CDR3 runs 15 residues. Per the germline V gene, CDR1 is SGHTA and CDR2 is FQGNSA. The CDR3 DNA follows: TGTGCCAGCAGCTTAGAAAACGGCAGAAGGGAGACCCAGTACTTC. Its translation is CASSLENGRRETQYF.

This clone occurred many times. V usage is TRBV5-6 and J usage is TRBJ1-1; D uncertain. Between the trimmed V and J ends, which lost 2 bases and 1 base, there was a span of 6 bases. Per germline, CDR1 SGHDT and CDR2 YYEEEE. The CDR3 runs 13 residues. Here the CDR3 reads CASSFGWNTEAFF. The CDR3 nucleotides read TGTGCCAGCAGCTTCGGGTGGAACACTGAAGCTTTCTTT.

The rearrangement uses TRBV7-9 and TRBJ2-7; D possibly corresponds to TRBD1 (5 bases). Trimming pared 5 bases from V and 5 bases from J, leaving 16 bases between. CDR3 length: 14 residues. Germline loops: CDR1 SEHNR, CDR2 FQNEAQ (reference sequence). The DNA for the CDR3 is TGTGCCAGCAGCCTAATAGAAGAAGGGGACGAGCAGTACTTC. It encodes CASSLIEEGDEQYF.

The chain recombines TRBV6-5 with TRBJ2-7; D gene unclear. V lost 6 bases to trimming and J lost 3 bases, with 12 bases between them. Germline V gene sequence: CDR1 MNHEY, CDR2 SVGAGI. CDR3 length: 13 residues. CDR3 amino acids: CASRYIDGYEQYF. The DNA for the CDR3 is TGTGCCAGCAGATATATAGACGGCTACGAGCAGTACTTC.

This chain connects TRBV6-4 to TRBJ2-3; D remains ambiguous. Germline CDR1 MRHNA, CDR2 SNTAGT. There are 15 residues in the CDR3. V was trimmed by 0 bases and J by 1 base, leaving 8 bases between them. The CDR3 DNA reads TGTGCCAGCAGTGACTCACCGGGCGGCACAGATACGCAGTATTTT. This codes for CASSDSPGGTDTQYF.

This clone was seen a handful of times. The CDR3 DNA is TGTGCCATCAGACGACTAGCGGGGGATTACGGCACAGATACGCAGTATTTT. It specifies CAIRRLAGDYGTDTQYF. This chain links TRBV10-3 with TRBJ2-3, with 12 nucleotides matching TRBD2. The V gene end was trimmed by 6 bases and the J gene end by 1 base; junction bases not matched to a gene: 8. In germline, CDR1 is ENHRY, CDR2 SYGVKD. CDR3 length: 17 amino acids.

As regards this clone: Different DNA sequences within this sample yield the same CDR3. This chain connects TRBV5-1 to TRBJ2-2; TRBD1 agrees at 8 bases. The germline V gene has CDR1 SGHRS and CDR2 YFSETQ. CDR3 length: 15 amino acids. J gave up 1 base and V 2 bases, and 1 base lay outside the gene matches. The CDR3 DNA sequence: TGCGCCAGCAGCTTAGGACAGGGGAACACCGGGGAGCTGTTTTTT. This sequence encodes CASSLGQGNTGELFF.

The J gene is TRBJ2-7, the V gene TRBV27, with D maybe TRBD2 (6 bases). Looked up from germline, CDR1 is MNHEY and CDR2 is SMNVEV (reference sequence). This CDR3 is built from 15 residues. V was clipped by 0 bases and J by 0 bases, with 9 bases between them. CDR3 region: CASSLSRGSSYEQYF. The CDR3 DNA sequence: TGTGCCAGCAGTTTATCTCGGGGGAGCTCCTACGAGCAGTACTTC.

The genes are TRBV11-3 and TRBJ1-6; D gene unclear. The CDR3 length is 14 residues. Germline-derived CDR1 and CDR2 are SGHNT and YENEEA. Trimming stripped 3 bases from V and 9 bases from J, with 12 bases between. The CDR3 nucleotides are TGTGCCAGCAGCTTCCTGTCTAGGTCTTCACCCCTCCACTTT. Translated: CASSFLSRSSPLHF.

The V gene is TRBV19, the J gene TRBJ2-7, with D possibly being TRBD1 or TRBD2 (5 bases each). CDR1 is LNHDA and CDR2 is SQIVND in the germline V gene (reference sequence). V lost 5 bases to trimming and J lost 3 bases, with 23 bases between them. The CDR3 extends over 17 amino acids. DNA for the CDR3: TGTGCCAGTAGTCAGGTCGGGGCGGGCCGATACTTCTACGAGCAGTACTTC. This sequence encodes CASSQVGAGRYFYEQYF.

The chain joins TRBV11-3 to TRBJ2-7; D possibly corresponds to TRBD2 (5 bases). The length of the CDR3 is 15 residues. V was shortened by 5 bases and J by 1 base, with 15 bases between the two germline ends. Germline-derived CDR1 and CDR2 are SGHNT and YENEEA. In DNA form, the CDR3 reads TGTGCCAGCAGCCAACCCCCACTAGTTTCCTACGAGCAGTACTTC. Encoded protein: CASSQPPLVSYEQYF.

The chain combines TRBV7-9 with TRBJ2-2; 8 positions agree with TRBD2. There are 17 residues in the CDR3. V gave up 5 bases and J gave up 1 base; unmatched junction bases: 9. Per germline, CDR1 SEHNR and CDR2 FQNEAQ (reference sequence). The CDR3: CASSPGGTTMNTGELFF. The CDR3 region has the DNA TGTGCCAGCAGCCCGGGAGGGACTACCATGAACACCGGGGAGCTGTTTTTT.

The J gene is TRBJ2-3, the V gene TRBV5-1, with D hard to call. CDR1 and CDR2 (germline): SGHRS, YFSETQ. There are 15 residues in the CDR3. Between the trimmed V and J ends, which lost 1 base and 0 bases, there was a span of 9 bases. CDR3 residues: CASSLRVRSTDTQYF. The DNA for the CDR3 is TGCGCCAGCAGCTTGCGGGTCCGTAGCACAGATACGCAGTATTTT.

This chain joins TRBV4-3 and TRBJ1-2; D call uncertain. Trimming took off 0 bases at V and 2 bases at J, with 10 bases between the two ends. CDR1 is LGHNA and CDR2 is YSLEER in the germline V gene. The CDR3 consists of 15 residues. Here the CDR3 DNA reads TGCGCCAGCAGCCAAGAAGGAGGGTCCAACTATGGCTACACCTTC. Amino acid sequence: CASSQEGGSNYGYTF.

The V and J genes are TRBV9 and TRBJ2-7; D is perhaps TRBD2 (7 bases). CDR3 size: 14 residues. V was pared by 3 bases and J by 5 bases, with 15 bases between. Germline lookup yields CDR1 SGDLS and CDR2 YYNGEE. The CDR3 bases are TGTGCCAGCAGCGAGGGGGGGAGTCTCCACGAGCAGTACTTC. Translation gives CASSEGGSLHEQYF. The entire variable domain, with the rest obtained from reference TRBV9 and TRBJ2-7, is as follows: DSGVTQTPKHLITATGQRVTLRCSPRSGDLSVYWYQQSLDQGLQFLIQYYNGEERAKGNILERFSAQQFPDLHSELNLSSLELGDSALYFCASSEGGSLHEQYFGPGTRLTVT.

The chain uses TRBV6-5 and TRBJ1-2, with TRBD1 as a possible D gene (5 bases). This CDR3 has 13 residues. The V end lost 0 bases, the J end lost 7 bases, and 9 bases lay between the germline ends. Germline V CDR1 and CDR2: MNHEY, SVGAGI. This CDR3 reads CASSYSTRVGYTF. DNA of the CDR3: TGTGCCAGCAGTTACTCGACCAGGGTTGGCTACACCTTC.

Note on this clone: The sample holds other DNA sequences that translate to the same CDR3. This chain uses TRBV18 with TRBJ2-7; perhaps TRBD1 as D (6 bases). There are 13 residues in the CDR3. Germline-derived CDR1 and CDR2 are KGHSH and LQKENI. V shed 3 bases and J shed 0 bases, with 6 bases lying between them. The DNA of the CDR3 is TGTGCCAGCTCACCGGACAGCTCCTACGAGCAGTACTTC. Protein product: CASSPDSSYEQYF.

V usage is TRBV28 and J usage is TRBJ2-1; perhaps TRBD1 as D (6 bases). Per germline, CDR1 MDHEN and CDR2 SYDVKM. Trimming removed 5 bases at V and 0 bases at J, with 11 bases between. This CDR3 has 15 residues. The DNA of the CDR3 is TGTGCCAGCAGTCTTAGGGACACCTCCTACAATGAGCAGTTCTTC. This gives the protein CASSLRDTSYNEQFF. Using reference TRBV28 and TRBJ2-1 for the parts outside the CDR3, the full variable domain is DVKVTQSSRYLVKRTGEKVFLECVQDMDHENMFWYRQDPGLGLRLIYFSYDVKMKEKGDIPEGYSVSREKKERFSLILESASTNQTSMYLCASSLRDTSYNEQFFGPGTRLTVL.

The J gene is TRBJ2-3, the V gene TRBV11-3; 9 bases match TRBD2. CDR3 length: 20 amino acids. J lost 2 bases, V lost 2 bases, and 17 bases had no gene match. Germline loops: CDR1 SGHNT, CDR2 YENEEA. The CDR3 reads CASSLRSGPLSGGITDTQYF. In DNA form, the CDR3 reads TGTGCCAGCAGCTTACGGTCAGGACCCCTTAGCGGGGGAATCACAGATACGCAGTATTTT.